This entry concerns a single T cell receptor beta chain. This entry is derived from a study of T cell changes during pregnancy in multiple sclerosis. Profiled with immunoSEQ multiplex PCR; TCRdb holds only in-frame clones, not every one. The table records about 59,000 clones, roughly 93% of them present only once. The receptor's source is a female donor with multiple sclerosis, enrolled in a pregnancy study. The input for sequencing was peripheral blood, taken in the second trimester of pregnancy.

The CDR3 nucleotides are TGCGCCAGCAGCTTCTTGGGCGGGGGGTCTACCTACAATGAGCAGTTCTTC. It encodes CASSFLGGGSTYNEQFF. The chain carries TRBV5-1 and TRBJ2-1, with 8 positions matching TRBD2. This CDR3 has 17 amino acids. Per the germline V gene, CDR1 is SGHRS and CDR2 is YFSETQ. V shed 2 bases, J shed 2 bases, and the junction held 9 bases outside the gene matches. The complete variable domain, with remaining parts taken from reference TRBV5-1 and TRBJ2-1, reads KAGVTQTPRYLIKTRGQQVTLSCSPISGHRSVSWYQQTPGQGLQFLFEYFSETQRNKGNFPGRFSGRQFSNSRSEMNVSTLELGDSALYLCASSFLGGGSTYNEQFFGPGTRLTVL.